This T cell receptor (beta chain) was observed in a study of blood T cell repertoires in COVID-19. Study information: Acute-phase and convalescent COVID-19 samples originated in the United States, Italy and Spain.

The protocol was immunoSEQ multiplex PCR, while the TCRdb copy is restricted to in-frame clones and leaves out a portion. Among 150,000 to 200,000 clones listed, 80% to 85% were seen once. The CDR3 extends over 15 amino acids. In germline, CDR1 is SGHNT, CDR2 YYREEE (reference sequence). The V gene end was trimmed by 0 bases and the J gene end by 5 bases; junction bases not matched to a gene: 5. Participants classified as exposed had met a COVID-19 case within 2 weeks before study entry. The sequence derives from a woman aged 25 to 39 who had been exposed to COVID-19. The sample consisted of PBMCs or T cells enriched from blood (not recorded which). This chain uses TRBV5-4 with TRBJ2-1; 7 bases match TRBD2. The DNA for the CDR3 is TGTGCCAGCAGCTTGGTAGCGGGCGGTAACAATGAGCAGTTCTTC. Amino acids: CASSLVAGGNNEQFF.